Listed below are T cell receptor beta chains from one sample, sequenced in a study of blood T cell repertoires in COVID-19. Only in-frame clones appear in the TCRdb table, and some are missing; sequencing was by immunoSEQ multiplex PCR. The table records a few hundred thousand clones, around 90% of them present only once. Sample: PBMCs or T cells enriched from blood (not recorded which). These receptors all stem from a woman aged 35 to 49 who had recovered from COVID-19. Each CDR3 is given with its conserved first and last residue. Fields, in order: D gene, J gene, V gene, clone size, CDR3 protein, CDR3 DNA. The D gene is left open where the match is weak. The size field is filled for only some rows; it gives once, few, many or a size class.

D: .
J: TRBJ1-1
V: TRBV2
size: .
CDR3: CASSEASTGEAFF
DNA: TGTGCCAGCAGTGAAGCCTCAACAGGGGAAGCTTTCTTT

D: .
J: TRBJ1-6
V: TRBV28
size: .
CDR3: CASSFQANSYNSPLHF
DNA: TGTGCCAGCAGTTTTCAGGCCAACTCCTATAATTCACCCCTCCACTTT

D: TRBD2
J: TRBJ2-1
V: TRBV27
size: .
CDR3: CASTELGKAGPTYNEQFF
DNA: TGTGCCAGCACCGAGCTCGGGAAAGCGGGGCCCACCTACAATGAGCAGTTCTTC

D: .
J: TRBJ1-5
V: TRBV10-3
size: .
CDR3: CAISESSRDQPQHF
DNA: TGTGCCATCAGTGAGTCGAGCCGGGATCAGCCCCAGCATTTT

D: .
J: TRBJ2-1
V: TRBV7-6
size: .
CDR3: CASSLGPPREQFF
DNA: TGTGCCAGCAGCTTAGGACCACCGCGGGAGCAGTTCTTC

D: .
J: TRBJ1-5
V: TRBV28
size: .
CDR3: CASSQNQPQHF
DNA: TGTGCCAGCAGTCAGAATCAGCCCCAGCATTTT

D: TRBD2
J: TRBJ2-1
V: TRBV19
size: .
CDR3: CASRELAGGGTYNEQFF
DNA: TGTGCCAGTAGAGAACTAGCGGGAGGAGGGACCTACAATGAGCAGTTCTTC

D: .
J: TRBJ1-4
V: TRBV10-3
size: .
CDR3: CAISESQGREKLFF
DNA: TGTGCCATCAGTGAGTCCCAGGGTAGGGAAAAACTGTTTTTT

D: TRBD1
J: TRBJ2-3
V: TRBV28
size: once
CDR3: CASSLRGGGRANTQYF
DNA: TGTGCCAGCAGTTTACGAGGGGGCGGTCGGGCCAATACGCAGTATTTT

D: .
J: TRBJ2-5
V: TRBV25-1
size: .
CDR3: CAKHIKETQYF
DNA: TGTGCCAAACATATTAAAGAGACCCAGTACTTC

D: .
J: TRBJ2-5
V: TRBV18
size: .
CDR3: CASSPRLTSGTNQETQYF
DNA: TGTGCCAGCTCACCACGACTGACCAGCGGGACAAACCAAGAGACCCAGTACTTC

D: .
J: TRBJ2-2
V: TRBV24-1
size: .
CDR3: CATSDDDKSGELFF
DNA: TGTGCCACCAGTGACGACGACAAGTCCGGGGAGCTGTTTTTT

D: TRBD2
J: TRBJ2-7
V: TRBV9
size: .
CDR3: CASSDKSGLRHEHEQYF
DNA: TGTGCCAGCAGCGATAAATCGGGACTACGCCATGAACACGAGCAGTACTTC

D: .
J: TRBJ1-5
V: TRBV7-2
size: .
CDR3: CASSLDSWEPQHF
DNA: TGTGCCAGCAGCTTAGACAGTTGGGAGCCCCAGCATTTT

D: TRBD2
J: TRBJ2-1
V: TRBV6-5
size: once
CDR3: CASKKRELNNEQFF
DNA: TGTGCCAGCAAGAAGCGGGAATTGAACAATGAGCAGTTCTTC

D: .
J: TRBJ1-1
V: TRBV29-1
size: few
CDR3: CSVAPSGNTEAFF
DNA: TGCAGCGTAGCCCCTTCAGGGAACACTGAAGCTTTCTTT

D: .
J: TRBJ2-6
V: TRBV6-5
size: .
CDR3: CASSFDWSANVLTF
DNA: TGTGCCAGCAGTTTCGACTGGTCGGCCAACGTCCTGACTTTC

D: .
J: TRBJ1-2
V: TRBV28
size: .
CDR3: CASSSPYRSHYGYTF
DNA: TGTGCCAGCAGTTCCCCCTACAGGTCCCACTATGGCTACACCTTC

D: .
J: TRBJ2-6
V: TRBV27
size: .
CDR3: CASAPPQVLGSSGANVLTF
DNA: TGTGCCAGCGCCCCTCCCCAGGTCTTGGGGAGCTCTGGGGCCAACGTCCTGACTTTC

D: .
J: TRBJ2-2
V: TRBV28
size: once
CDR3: CASNPPRANTGELFF
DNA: TGTGCCAGCAACCCCCCACGGGCGAACACCGGGGAGCTGTTTTTT

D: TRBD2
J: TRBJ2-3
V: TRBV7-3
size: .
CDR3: CASSLSSGRAGNTQYF
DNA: TGTGCCAGCAGCTTATCGAGCGGGAGGGCAGGAAATACGCAGTATTTT

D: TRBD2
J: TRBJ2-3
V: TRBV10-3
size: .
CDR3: CAISIGLAGGMMQYF
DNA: TGTGCCATCAGTATTGGGCTAGCGGGAGGTATGATGCAGTATTTT

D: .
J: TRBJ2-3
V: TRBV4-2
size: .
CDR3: CASSPTRGSGTDTQYF
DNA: TGTGCCAGCAGTCCAACCCGGGGGAGTGGCACAGATACGCAGTATTTT

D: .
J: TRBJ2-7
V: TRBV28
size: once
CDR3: CASTPTSSQRSYEQYF
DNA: TGTGCCAGCACCCCGACCTCCTCCCAGAGGTCCTACGAGCAGTACTTC

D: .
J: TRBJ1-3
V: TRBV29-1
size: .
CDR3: CSAQGEENTIYF
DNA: TGCAGCGCACAGGGAGAAGAAAACACCATATATTTT

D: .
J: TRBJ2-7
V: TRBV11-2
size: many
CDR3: CASSFDRAGEQYF
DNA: TGTGCCAGCAGCTTCGACAGGGCGGGGGAGCAGTACTTC

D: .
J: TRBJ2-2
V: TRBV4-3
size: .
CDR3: CASSQPPLPGLGGELFF
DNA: TGCGCCAGCAGCCAACCCCCTTTGCCAGGGCTGGGCGGGGAGCTGTTTTTT

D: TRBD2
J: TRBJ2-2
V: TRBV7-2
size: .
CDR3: CASSLLAGVGTGELFF
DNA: TGTGCCAGCAGCCTACTAGCGGGAGTTGGTACCGGGGAGCTGTTTTTT

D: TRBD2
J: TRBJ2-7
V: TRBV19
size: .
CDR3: CASSTQRTDLTSGTPYEQYF
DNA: TGTGCCAGTAGTACCCAGAGGACAGACCTGACTAGCGGGACTCCCTACGAGCAGTACTTC

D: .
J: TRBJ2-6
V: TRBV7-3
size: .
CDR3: CASSLSQLSGANVLTF
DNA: TGTGCCAGCAGCTTAAGTCAGTTATCTGGGGCCAACGTCCTGACTTTC

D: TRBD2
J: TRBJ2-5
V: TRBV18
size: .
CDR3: CASSPRLAEETQYF
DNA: TGTGCCAGCTCACCAAGACTAGCGGAAGAGACCCAGTACTTC

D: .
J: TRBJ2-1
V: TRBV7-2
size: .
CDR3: CASSVTMASYNEQFF
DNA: TGTGCCAGCAGCGTTACTATGGCCTCCTACAATGAGCAGTTCTTC

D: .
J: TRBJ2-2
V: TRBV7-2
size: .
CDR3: CASSLAGPGGGGELFF
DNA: TGTGCCAGCAGCTTAGCTGGTCCGGGGGGCGGCGGGGAGCTGTTTTTT

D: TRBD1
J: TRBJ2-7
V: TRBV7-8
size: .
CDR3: CASSLAAGGYEQYF
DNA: TGTGCCAGCAGCTTAGCTGCAGGGGGCTACGAGCAGTACTTC

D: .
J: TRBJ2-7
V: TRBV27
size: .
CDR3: CASSIAQHSYEQYF
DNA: TGTGCCAGCAGCATAGCCCAACACTCCTACGAGCAGTACTTC

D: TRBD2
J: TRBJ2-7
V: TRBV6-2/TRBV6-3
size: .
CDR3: CASSSRGVRDYEQYF
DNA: TGTGCCAGCAGCTCCCGGGGGGTAAGGGACTACGAGCAGTACTTC

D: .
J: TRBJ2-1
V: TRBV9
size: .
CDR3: CASSVQGSSYNEQFF
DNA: TGTGCCAGCAGCGTTCAGGGGTCCTCCTACAATGAGCAGTTCTTC

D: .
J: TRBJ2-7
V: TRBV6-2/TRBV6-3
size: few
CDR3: CASSLAGATYEQYF
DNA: TGTGCCAGCAGTCTAGCAGGGGCAACCTACGAGCAGTACTTC

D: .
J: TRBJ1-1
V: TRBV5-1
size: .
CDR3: CASSYGGPTEAFF
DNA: TGCGCCAGCAGCTATGGCGGGCCCACTGAAGCTTTCTTT

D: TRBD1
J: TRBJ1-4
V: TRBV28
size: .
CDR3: CASSLDPGGGQEKLFF
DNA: TGTGCCAGCAGTCTAGATCCAGGGGGCGGCCAGGAAAAACTGTTTTTT

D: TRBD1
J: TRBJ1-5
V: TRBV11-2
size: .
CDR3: CASSTGQGGNQPQHF
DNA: TGTGCCAGCAGCACTGGACAGGGGGGCAATCAGCCCCAGCATTTT

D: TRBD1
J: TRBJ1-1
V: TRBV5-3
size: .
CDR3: CARSPGQGGKTEAFF
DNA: TGTGCCAGAAGCCCCGGACAGGGCGGGAAAACTGAAGCTTTCTTT